This T cell receptor (beta chain) was sequenced for a study of cytomegalovirus exposure and HLA in healthy donors. About the research overall: A previous analysis identified 100 million to 120 million unique TCR beta sequences derived from around 200 million T cells. Study-level results: Immune exposure data for these donors was limited to CMV serostatus. Listed as cytomegalovirus-associated were 150 to 200 TCR beta chains. A later analysis showed TCR association rates differing by HLA locus, peaking at DRB1 and lowest at HLA-C.

Looked up from germline, CDR1 is SEHNR and CDR2 is FQNEAQ (reference sequence). This CDR3 is built from 14 residues. V dropped 3 bases and J dropped 4 bases, with 12 bases sitting between them. Concerning this clone itself: What it recognizes is unknown.

The study ran its PCR with 60 Vbeta and 13 Jbeta primers. Some clones are missing from TCRdb's copy, which holds only in-frame ones; the method was immunoSEQ multiplex PCR. The top ten clones hold under 0.25% of a sample with 200,000 to 250,000 clones, 70% to 80% of them seen once. This sequence joins TRBV7-9 and TRBJ1-2; possible D gene TRBD1, 6 bases. This TCR was recovered from a girl aged 2 to 10 in good health and CMV-seronegative. The specimen sequenced was PBMCs. CDR3 bases: TGTGCCAGCAGCTTTGACAGGCCCTTCTATGGCTACACCTTC. Protein sequence: CASSFDRPFYGYTF.